This T cell receptor (beta chain) was recovered during a study of patients and donors after allogeneic stem cell transplantation. This clonotype has at least ten counts. V lost 1 base, J lost 8 bases, and 15 bases lay in between. Germline V gives CDR1 LGHNA, CDR2 YSLEER. CDR3 length: 16 amino acids. TCRdb recomputed calls from the RT-PCR reads with MiXCR, one row per CDR3 protein. This table has roughly 140,000 distinct CDR3 sequences, about 40% appearing once. This TCR was recovered from a human donor who was either an allogeneic HSCT recipient or a stem cell or donor lymphocyte infusion donor (not recorded which). It is not recorded whose cells these are; they may come from a transplant donor. Sequencing used blood, either unsorted or a sorted T cell fraction (not recorded which). The gene calls are TRBV4-3 and TRBJ1-6; D perhaps matches TRBD1 (5 bases). For the CDR3, the DNA is TGCGCCAGCAGCCAAGGCAGGGCTTCTAGGGATTCACCCCTCCACTTT. Its protein is CASSQGRASRDSPLHF.